Shown below are 20 T cell receptor beta chains from a single sample sequenced in a study of technical replicates of blood from a few donors. Assay: immunoSEQ multiplex PCR; the TCRdb copy retains only in-frame clones and omits some. Altogether 35,000 to 50,000 clones are present, about 96% being singletons, with the ten largest covering around 0.35%. The sequencing sample was made of T cells isolated from PBMCs. The receptors here all came from a human donor in good health.

The chain links TRBV10-3 to TRBJ2-7, with D hard to call. The CDR3 covers 12 residues. Looked up from germline, CDR1 is ENHRY and CDR2 is SYGVKD. Trimming pared 4 bases from V and 5 bases from J, leaving 9 bases between. The DNA of the CDR3 is TGTGCCATCAGTGGGGTCGGAGACGAGCAGTACTTC. Translated: CAISGVGDEQYF.

This clone has only one observation. This sequence joins TRBV2 and TRBJ2-7; perhaps TRBD2 as D (5 bases). CDR3 length: 16 amino acids. V was shortened by 2 bases and J by 3 bases, with 17 bases between the two germline ends. In germline, CDR1 is SNHLY, CDR2 FYNNEI. The CDR3 DNA reads TGTGCCAGCAGTGAATATGAAGCCGGACTTAACTACGAGCAGTACTTC. Its protein product is CASSEYEAGLNYEQYF. The variable domain in full, with the rest retrieved from reference TRBV2 and TRBJ2-7, is EPEVTQTPSHQVTQMGQEVILRCVPISNHLYFYWYRQILGQKVEFLVSFYNNEISEKSEIFDDQFSVERPDGSNFTLKIRSTKLEDSAMYFCASSEYEAGLNYEQYFGPGTRLTVT.

The gene calls are TRBV6-5 and TRBJ2-7, with TRBD1 matching 8 bases. CDR3 length equals 13 residues. The germline V gene encodes CDR1 MNHEY and CDR2 SVGAGI. V lost 2 bases and J lost 6; bases outside the gene matches: 3. DNA for the CDR3: TGTGCCAGCAGTTACACAACAGGGGGCGAGCAGTACTTC. This codes for CASSYTTGGEQYF.

J is TRBJ1-4 and V is TRBV29-1, with TRBD1 as a possible D gene (6 bases). Germline V gives CDR1 SQVTM, CDR2 ANQGSEA. The CDR3 sequence is 14 residues long. V was clipped by 6 bases and J by 5 bases, with 16 bases between them. CDR3 nucleotide sequence: TGCAGCGTAAACACAGGGATCAACAATGAAAAACTGTTTTTT. This translates into CSVNTGINNEKLFF.

This chain links TRBV7-9 with TRBJ2-3; D might be TRBD2 (5 bases). Trimming pared 2 bases from V and 1 base from J, leaving 13 bases between. The CDR3 extends over 16 amino acids. Germline V CDR1 and CDR2: SEHNR, FQNEAQ (reference sequence). The CDR3 sequence is CASSLYGAEGTDTQYF. The CDR3 bases are TGTGCCAGCAGCTTATATGGAGCGGAGGGCACAGATACGCAGTATTTT. The whole variable domain, filled in from reference TRBV7-9 and TRBJ2-3, reads DTGVSQNPRHKITKRGQNVTFRCDPISEHNRLYWYRQTLGQGPEFLTYFQNEAQLEKSRLLSDRFSAERPKGSFSTLEIQRTEQGDSAMYLCASSLYGAEGTDTQYFGPGTRLTVL.

The V and J genes are TRBV5-5 and TRBJ2-7; no clear D gene. There are 13 residues in the CDR3. Germline V gene lookup returns CDR1 SGHKS and CDR2 YYEKEE (reference sequence). With 4 bases removed from V and 3 bases from J, the gap between germline ends came to 11 bases. The CDR3 loop reads CASSVPVSYEQYF. The DNA of the CDR3 is TGTGCCAGCAGCGTCCCGGTAAGCTACGAGCAGTACTTC.

The gene calls are TRBV4-1 and TRBJ2-3, with TRBD2 matching 7 bases. CDR3 size: 17 residues. V lost 0 bases to trimming and J lost 2 bases; unmatched junction nucleotides: 8. Looked up from germline, CDR1 is MGHRA and CDR2 is YSYEKL. CDR3 amino acids: CASSQEGRRGITDTQYF. CDR3 in DNA: TGCGCCAGCAGCCAAGAGGGTAGGCGGGGGATCACAGATACGCAGTATTTT.

CDR3 sequence reads: CASNPTGRKLFF. The CDR3 nucleotides are TGTGCCAGCAATCCTACAGGGCGAAAACTGTTTTTT. The rearrangement joins TRBV28 to TRBJ1-4; possibly TRBD1 for D (6 bases). V dropped 7 bases and J dropped 10 bases, with 13 bases sitting between them. Per germline, CDR1 MDHEN and CDR2 SYDVKM. CDR3 length: 12 amino acids. The full variable domain, completed using reference TRBV28 and TRBJ1-4, is DVKVTQSSRYLVKRTGEKVFLECVQDMDHENMFWYRQDPGLGLRLIYFSYDVKMKEKGDIPEGYSVSREKKERFSLILESASTNQTSMYLCASNPTGRKLFFGSGTQLSVL.

V is TRBV5-6 and J is TRBJ2-5, with D perhaps TRBD1 (6 bases). Germline values: CDR1 SGHDT, CDR2 YYEEEE. The CDR3 spans 14 residues. V lost 3 bases, J lost 0 bases, and 9 bases lay in between. The CDR3 reads CASSWGHYQETQYF. In nucleotides, the CDR3 is TGTGCCAGCAGCTGGGGACATTACCAAGAGACCCAGTACTTC.

The chain is built from TRBV18 and TRBJ1-1; 7 bases fit TRBD1. The CDR3 totals 16 residues. After removal of 4 bases from V and 0 bases from J, the junction contained 8 bases not matched to a gene. CDR1 and CDR2 (germline): KGHSH, LQKENI. The CDR3 DNA sequence: TGTGCCAGCTCACGACTTCTACAGGGGATGAACACTGAAGCTTTCTTT. Residues: CASSRLLQGMNTEAFF. Complete variable domain (other parts from reference TRBV18 and TRBJ1-1): NAGVMQNPRHLVRRRGQEARLRCSPMKGHSHVYWYRQLPEEGLKFMVYLQKENIIDESGMPKERFSAEFPKEGPSILRIQQVVRGDSAAYFCASSRLLQGMNTEAFFGQGTRLTVV.

The count of this clone is one. This chain uses TRBV5-8 with TRBJ2-5; D not resolved. Trimming left V 2 bases short and J 5 bases short, with 4 bases between. The CDR3 runs to 11 residues. Germline CDR1 reads SGHTS; CDR2 reads YDEGEE. The CDR3 sequence: CASSFAETQYF. The CDR3 nucleotides read TGTGCCAGCAGCTTTGCGGAGACCCAGTACTTC.

This chain joins TRBV30 and TRBJ2-1, with 7 bases lining up with TRBD2. Per the germline V gene, CDR1 is GTSNPN and CDR2 is SVGIG (reference sequence). This CDR3 comprises 14 residues. After removal of 5 bases from V and 0 bases from J, the junction contained 4 bases not matched to a gene. CDR3 sequence: CAWRRDYSYNEQFF. DNA for the CDR3: TGTGCCTGGCGCCGGGACTACTCCTACAATGAGCAGTTCTTC.

The rearrangement joins TRBV9 to TRBJ2-7; no firm D call. The CDR3 runs 13 residues. V was cut by 0 bases and J by 2 bases, with 6 bases left in between. CDR1 and CDR2 (germline): SGDLS, YYNGEE. The CDR3 is CASSVAPPYEQYF. The CDR3, as DNA: TGTGCCAGCAGCGTAGCCCCTCCCTACGAGCAGTACTTC.

This chain's CDR3 is CASSPPLAGSGEQFF. CDR3 sequence (DNA): TGTGCCAGTAGTCCCCCCTTAGCGGGCTCGGGTGAGCAGTTCTTC. The chain couples TRBV19 to TRBJ2-1, with TRBD2 matching over 7 bases. Germline CDR1 is LNHDA and CDR2 is SQIVND (reference sequence). CDR3 length: 15 residues. V dropped 5 bases and J dropped 9; count of bases not matched to a gene: 13.

This clone was detected once. CDR3: CASSQVGLAPTDTQYF. CDR3 coding DNA: TGCGCCAGCAGCCAAGTGGGACTAGCGCCCACAGATACGCAGTATTTT. The gene calls are TRBV4-1 and TRBJ2-3; 10 bases line up with TRBD2. Germline V gene lookup returns CDR1 MGHRA and CDR2 YSYEKL. J was trimmed by 2 bases and V by 1 base; bases with no gene match: 3. The CDR3 spans 16 residues.

In this sample, this clone turned up once. CDR3 in amino acids: CATSPAGDTGELFF. For the CDR3, the DNA is TGTGCCACGAGCCCCGCGGGAGACACCGGGGAGCTGTTTTTT. The gene calls are TRBV15 and TRBJ2-2, with 7 bases fitting TRBD2. This CDR3 comprises 14 residues. The trim removed 9 bases at V and 3 bases at J, leaving 7 bases unmatched. Germline-derived CDR1 and CDR2 are LNHNV and YYDKDF (reference sequence).

This clone was seen just once. V gene TRBV2 combines with J gene TRBJ1-4, with D possibly TRBD1 on 5 matching bases. The CDR3 is 12 residues long. Trimming removed 7 bases at V and 5 bases at J, with 8 bases between. CDR1 and CDR2 from the germline V gene are SNHLY and FYNNEI. This CDR3 reads CASNRPNEKLFF. CDR3 bases: TGTGCCAGCAACAGGCCCAATGAAAAACTGTTTTTT.

The chain recombines TRBV5-6 with TRBJ1-1, with D possibly matching TRBD1 (6 bases). From germline, CDR1 is SGHDT and CDR2 YYEEEE. Trimming took off 3 bases at V and 7 bases at J, with 13 bases between the two ends. The CDR3 runs 13 residues. The CDR3 sequence: CASSYMGALEAFF. The CDR3 DNA is TGTGCCAGCAGCTATATGGGGGCACTTGAAGCTTTCTTT. The full variable domain, with the rest looked up from reference TRBV5-6 and TRBJ1-1, is DAGVTQSPTHLIKTRGQQVTLRCSPKSGHDTVSWYQQALGQGPQFIFQYYEEEERQRGNFPDRFSGHQFPNYSSELNVNALLLGDSALYLCASSYMGALEAFFGQGTRLTVV.

This chain joins TRBV7-3 and TRBJ1-2, with 9 positions matching TRBD1. This CDR3 has 13 amino acids. The germline V gene has CDR1 SGHTA and CDR2 FQGTGA. With 4 bases clipped from V and 8 bases from J, the junction kept 5 bases outside the gene matches. The CDR3 protein is CASSSGQGSGYTF. CDR3 sequence (DNA): TGTGCCAGCAGCTCCGGACAGGGGTCCGGCTACACCTTC. Using reference TRBV7-3 and TRBJ1-2 for the parts outside the CDR3, the full variable domain is GAGVSQTPSNKVTEKGKYVELRCDPISGHTALYWYRQSLGQGPEFLIYFQGTGAADDSGLPNDRFFAVRPEGSVSTLKIQRTERGDSAVYLCASSSGQGSGYTFGSGTRLTVV.

The chain recombines TRBV5-1 with TRBJ2-3, with D perhaps TRBD2 (5 bases). Germline V lookup: CDR1 SGHRS, CDR2 YFSETQ. V dropped 0 bases and J dropped 5 bases, with 22 bases sitting between them. There are 18 residues in the CDR3. The CDR3 region is CASSLGLSGMLKGDTQYF. The CDR3, as DNA: TGCGCCAGCAGCTTGGGTCTTTCCGGGATGCTAAAAGGAGATACGCAGTATTTT.